The 4 T cell receptor beta chains given below trace back to one sample, sequenced in a study of circulating CD8 cells and anti-PD-1 response in melanoma (TCRdb year 2020). The listed sequencing device is NextSeq 500. TCR libraries were prepared from roughly 14 ng of total RNA with the QIAseq Immune Repertoire RNA Library Kit, Human TCR Panel. TCRdb reprocessed the public reads (quality trimming at Q25 with fastp, clone calling with MiXCR) and kept in-frame beta chains. When rows share a CDR3 protein, they turn into one entry using the most common DNA and genes. The sample table records around 620 distinct CDR3 sequences; approximately 6% of these occur just once. The biggest ten clones account for about two fifths of the sample. Using a BD FACSAria II cell sorter, four subsets defined by PD-1 and/or TIGIT were sorted from live CD3+CD8+TCRalphabeta+ cells. This sample comprised CD8+ T cells from PBMCs, obtained at baseline or after one month of anti-PD-1 therapy (not recorded which). The receptors originated from a human donor with melanoma.

J is TRBJ2-1 and V is TRBV19; TRBD2 matches 10 bases. J lost 8 bases, V lost 5 bases, and 12 bases had no gene match. CDR1 and CDR2 from the germline V gene are LNHDA and SQIVND (reference sequence). CDR3 size: 16 residues. As DNA, the CDR3 is TGTGCCAGTAGTTTTATAGGGACTAGCGACTATCATGAGCAGTTCTTC. Residues: CASSFIGTSDYHEQFF.

This clonotype is medium-sized by share. The V gene is TRBV4-2, the J gene TRBJ2-2, with 10 bases identical to TRBD2. This CDR3 is 18 amino acids long. J lost 7 bases, V lost 0 bases, and 11 bases had no gene match. CDR1 and CDR2 (germline): LGHNA, YNFKEQ. The CDR3 bases are TGTGCCAGCAGCCAAGAGCGATTAGCGGGAGGACTGAACGGGGAGCTGTTTTTT. Residues: CASSQERLAGGLNGELFF.

Remarks on this clonotype: A far bigger clonotype differs at one base, so this is likely a read error. The chain employs TRBV12-3 or TRBV12-4 and TRBJ2-1, with TRBD2 matching over 12 bases. This CDR3 comprises 18 residues. For the CDR3, the DNA is TGTGCCAGCAGTCCCGGACTAGCGGGGAGCCCCTCCTACAATGAGCAGTCCTTC. It specifies CASSPGLAGSPSYNEQSF.

This clonotype is classed as medium-sized. The chain recombines TRBV6-1 with TRBJ1-1, with TRBD1 as a possible D gene (6 bases). V lost 2 bases, J lost 7 bases, and 8 bases lay in between. This CDR3 is 12 amino acids long. Per the germline V gene, CDR1 is MNHNS and CDR2 is SASEGT. This chain's CDR3 is CASSELQGEAFF. The CDR3 coding sequence is TGTGCCAGCAGTGAACTACAGGGTGAAGCTTTCTTT.